This T cell receptor beta chain was recovered during a study of CXCR3-negative and CXCR3-positive naive CD8 T cells. Findings and limits, study-wide: CXCR3-positive naive cells carried more hydrophobic TRB CDR3s than CXCR3-negative naive cells did.

In the case of this clonotype: The target antigen is unknown.

UMI labels and 5' RACE were used to prepare the TRB cDNA libraries. TCRdb reprocessed the 5' RACE reads; each CDR3 protein has one entry and no DNA is given. This sample's table reports some 54,000 distinct CDR3 sequences. Per the germline V gene, CDR1 is GTSNPN and CDR2 is SVGIG (reference sequence). This CDR3 comprises 13 residues. This chain uses TRBV30 with TRBJ1-4; TCRdb outputs TRBD1, but without DNA this stays unchecked. The TCR comes from a human donor in good health. Some clones in this sample may be carry-over from other donors' samples. The material sequenced was naive CXCR3+ CD8+ T cells from blood. The subset here: CD45RO-CCR7+CD27+CD95- naive CD8+ T cells expressing CXCR3 (TNR3+). The CDR3 region is CAWSGDSYEKLFF.